One TCR beta chain is described in this entry. TCRdb's table, derived via immunoSEQ multiplex PCR, lists solely in-frame clones and lacks some. The sample has approximately 50,000 clones; about 90% are singletons. The entry originates in a study of T cell changes during pregnancy in multiple sclerosis. Germline V gene data show CDR1 as SNHLY and CDR2 as FYNNEI. The CDR3 totals 15 residues. Trimming took 7 bases from V and 9 from J; bases not matched to a gene: 15. The chain employs TRBV2 and TRBJ2-1, with 7 nucleotides matching TRBD1. The sequenced sample was CD4+ T cells from peripheral blood mononuclear cells, obtained after pregnancy. The sequence derives from a female donor with multiple sclerosis, enrolled in a pregnancy study. The CDR3 protein is CASTLTSTGLSEQFF. The CDR3 bases are TGTGCCAGCACCCTCACTTCGACAGGGTTGTCTGAGCAGTTCTTC.